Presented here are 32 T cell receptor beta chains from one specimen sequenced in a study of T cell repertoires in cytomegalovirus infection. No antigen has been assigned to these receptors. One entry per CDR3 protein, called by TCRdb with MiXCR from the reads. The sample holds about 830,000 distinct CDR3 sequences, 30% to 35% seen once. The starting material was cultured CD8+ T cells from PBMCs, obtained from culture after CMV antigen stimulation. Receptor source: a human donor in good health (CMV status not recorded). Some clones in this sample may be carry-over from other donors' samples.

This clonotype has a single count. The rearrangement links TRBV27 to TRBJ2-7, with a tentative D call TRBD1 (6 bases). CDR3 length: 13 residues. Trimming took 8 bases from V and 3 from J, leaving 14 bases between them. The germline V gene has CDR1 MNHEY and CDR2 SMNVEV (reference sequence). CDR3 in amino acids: CASSAQGFYEQYF. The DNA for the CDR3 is TGTGCCAGCTCAGCACAGGGTTTCTACGAGCAGTACTTC.

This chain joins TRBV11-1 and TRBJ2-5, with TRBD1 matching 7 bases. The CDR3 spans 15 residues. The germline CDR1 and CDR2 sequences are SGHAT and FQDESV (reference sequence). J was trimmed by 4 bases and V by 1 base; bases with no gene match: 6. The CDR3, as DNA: TGTGCCAGCAGCTTAGACACGACAGGGAGAGAGACCCAGTACTTC. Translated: CASSLDTTGRETQYF.

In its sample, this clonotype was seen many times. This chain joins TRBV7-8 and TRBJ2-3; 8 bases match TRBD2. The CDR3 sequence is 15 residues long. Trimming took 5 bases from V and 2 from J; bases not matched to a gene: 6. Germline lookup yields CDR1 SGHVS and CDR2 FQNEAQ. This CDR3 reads CASSAGGGPTDTQYF. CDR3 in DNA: TGTGCCAGCAGCGCGGGCGGGGGGCCCACAGATACGCAGTATTTT. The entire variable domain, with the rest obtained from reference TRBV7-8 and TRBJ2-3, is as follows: GAGVSQSPRYKVAKRGQDVALRCDPISGHVSLFWYQQALGQGPEFLTYFQNEAQLDKSGLPSDRFFAERPEGSVSTLKIQRTQQEDSAVYLCASSAGGGPTDTQYFGPGTRLTVL.

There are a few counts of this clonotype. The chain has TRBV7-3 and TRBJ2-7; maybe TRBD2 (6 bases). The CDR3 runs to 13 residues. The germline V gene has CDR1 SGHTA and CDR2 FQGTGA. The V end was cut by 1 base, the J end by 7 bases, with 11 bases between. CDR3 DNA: TGTGCCAGCAGCTTAAGGCGGGGATGGGAGCAGTACGTC. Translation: CASSLRRGWEQYV.

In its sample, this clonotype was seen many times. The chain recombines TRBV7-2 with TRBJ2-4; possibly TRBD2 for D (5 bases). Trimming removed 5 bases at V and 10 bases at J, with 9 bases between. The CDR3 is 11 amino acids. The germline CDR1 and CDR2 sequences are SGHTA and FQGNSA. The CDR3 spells CASSTPGIQYF. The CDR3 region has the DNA TGTGCCAGCAGCACACCGGGGATTCAGTACTTC.

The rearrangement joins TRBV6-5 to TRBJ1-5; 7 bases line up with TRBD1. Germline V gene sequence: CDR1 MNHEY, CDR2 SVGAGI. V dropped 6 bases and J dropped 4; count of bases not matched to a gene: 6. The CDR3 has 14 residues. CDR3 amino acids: CASRAQGGNQPQHF. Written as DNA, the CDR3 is TGTGCCAGCAGAGCCCAGGGGGGAAATCAGCCCCAGCATTTT.

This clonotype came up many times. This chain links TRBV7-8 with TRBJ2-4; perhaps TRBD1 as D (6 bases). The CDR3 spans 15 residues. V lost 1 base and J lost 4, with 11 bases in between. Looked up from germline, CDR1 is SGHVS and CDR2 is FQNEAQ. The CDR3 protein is CASSLGTEQKNIQYF. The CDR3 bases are TGTGCCAGCAGCTTAGGGACAGAGCAAAAAAACATTCAGTACTTC.

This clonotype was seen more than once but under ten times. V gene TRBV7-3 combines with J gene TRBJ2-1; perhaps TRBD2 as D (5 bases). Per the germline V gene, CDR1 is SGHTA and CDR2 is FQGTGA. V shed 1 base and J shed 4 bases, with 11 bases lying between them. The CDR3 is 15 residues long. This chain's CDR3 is CASSLSGYGYNEQFF. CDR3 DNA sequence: TGTGCCAGCAGCTTAAGCGGGTACGGGTACAATGAGCAGTTCTTC.

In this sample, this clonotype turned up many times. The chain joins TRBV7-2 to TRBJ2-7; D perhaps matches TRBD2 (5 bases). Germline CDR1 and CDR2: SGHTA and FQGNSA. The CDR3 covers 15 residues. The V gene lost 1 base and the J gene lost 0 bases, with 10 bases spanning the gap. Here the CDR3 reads CASSLGVGSSYEQYV. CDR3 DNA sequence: TGTGCCAGCAGCTTAGGAGTAGGGAGCTCCTACGAGCAGTACGTC.

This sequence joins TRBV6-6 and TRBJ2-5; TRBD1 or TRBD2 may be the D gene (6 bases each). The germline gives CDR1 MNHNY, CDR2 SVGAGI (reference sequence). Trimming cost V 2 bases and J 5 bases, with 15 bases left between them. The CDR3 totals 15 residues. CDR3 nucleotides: TGTGCCAGCAGTTACCCCTCCGGGGGCGTGGAGACCCAGTACTTC. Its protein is CASSYPSGGVETQYF.

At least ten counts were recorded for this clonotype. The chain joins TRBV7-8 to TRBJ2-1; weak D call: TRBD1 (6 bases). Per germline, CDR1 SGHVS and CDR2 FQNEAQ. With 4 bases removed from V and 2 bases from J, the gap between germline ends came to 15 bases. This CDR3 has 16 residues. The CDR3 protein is CASSSPRGSTYNEQFF. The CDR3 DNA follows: TGTGCCAGCAGCTCACCAAGGGGGAGCACCTACAATGAGCAGTTCTTC.

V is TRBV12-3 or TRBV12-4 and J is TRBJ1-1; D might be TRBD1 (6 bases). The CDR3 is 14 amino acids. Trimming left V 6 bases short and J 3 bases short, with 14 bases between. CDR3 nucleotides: TGTGCCAGCAGCTGGGGGGCATTCTACACTGAAGCTTTCTTT. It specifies CASSWGAFYTEAFF.

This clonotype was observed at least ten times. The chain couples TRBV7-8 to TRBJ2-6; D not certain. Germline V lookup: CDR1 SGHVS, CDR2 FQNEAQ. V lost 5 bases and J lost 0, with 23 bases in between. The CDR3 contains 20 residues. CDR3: CASSILDPGLVPSGANVLTF. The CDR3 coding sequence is TGTGCCAGCAGCATCTTGGATCCGGGCCTCGTACCCTCTGGGGCCAACGTCCTGACTTTC.

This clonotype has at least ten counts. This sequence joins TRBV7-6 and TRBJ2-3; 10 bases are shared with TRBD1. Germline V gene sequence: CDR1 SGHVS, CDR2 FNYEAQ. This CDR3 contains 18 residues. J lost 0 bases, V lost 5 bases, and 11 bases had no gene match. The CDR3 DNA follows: TGTGCCAGCAGCCTCCGGGACAGGGGCCATCCTAGCACAGATACGCAGTATTTT. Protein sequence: CASSLRDRGHPSTDTQYF.

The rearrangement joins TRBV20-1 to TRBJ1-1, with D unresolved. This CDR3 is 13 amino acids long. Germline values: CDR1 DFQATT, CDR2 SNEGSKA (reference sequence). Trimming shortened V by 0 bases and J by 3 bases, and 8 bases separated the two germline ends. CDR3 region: CSARDSGYTEAFF. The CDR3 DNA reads TGCAGTGCTAGAGATAGCGGCTACACTGAAGCTTTCTTT.

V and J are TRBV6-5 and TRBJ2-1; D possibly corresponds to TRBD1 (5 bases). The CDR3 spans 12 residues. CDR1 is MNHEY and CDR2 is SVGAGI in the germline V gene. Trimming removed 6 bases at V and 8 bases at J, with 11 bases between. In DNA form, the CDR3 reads TGTGCCAGCAGCTACAAAGGGGATGAGCAGTTCTTC. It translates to CASSYKGDEQFF.

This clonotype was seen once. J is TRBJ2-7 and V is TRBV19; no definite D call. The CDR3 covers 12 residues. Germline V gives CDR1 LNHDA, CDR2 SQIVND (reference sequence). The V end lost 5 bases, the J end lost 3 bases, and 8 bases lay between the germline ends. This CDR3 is CASSGPLYEQYF. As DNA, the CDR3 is TGTGCCAGTAGTGGGCCTCTCTACGAGCAGTACTTC.

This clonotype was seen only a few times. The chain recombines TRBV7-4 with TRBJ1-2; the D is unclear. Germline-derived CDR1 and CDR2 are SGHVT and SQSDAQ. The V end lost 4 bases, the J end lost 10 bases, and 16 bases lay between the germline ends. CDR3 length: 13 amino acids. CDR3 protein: CASSSGSKDDYTF. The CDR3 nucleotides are TGTGCCAGCAGCTCCGGGTCAAAAGATGACTACACCTTC. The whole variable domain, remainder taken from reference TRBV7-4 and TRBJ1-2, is GAGVSQSPRYKVAKRGRDVALRCDSISGHVTLYWYRQTLGQGSEVLTYSQSDAQRDKSGRPSGRFSAERPERSVSTLKIQRTEQGDSAVYLCASSSGSKDDYTFGSGTRLTVV.

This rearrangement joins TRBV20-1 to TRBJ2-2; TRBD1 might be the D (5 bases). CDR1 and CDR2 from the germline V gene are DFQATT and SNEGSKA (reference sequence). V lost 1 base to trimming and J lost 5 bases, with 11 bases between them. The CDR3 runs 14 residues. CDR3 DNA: TGCAGTGCTAGAGGGGGCCCCGGAACCGGGGAGCTGTTTTTT. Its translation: CSARGGPGTGELFF.

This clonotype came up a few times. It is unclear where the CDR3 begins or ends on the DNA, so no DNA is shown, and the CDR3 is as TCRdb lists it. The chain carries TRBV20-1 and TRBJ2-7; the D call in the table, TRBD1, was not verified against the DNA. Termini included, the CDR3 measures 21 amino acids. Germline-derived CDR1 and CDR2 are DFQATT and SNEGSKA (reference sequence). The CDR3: CSARAANDRNYEQYVGGRLSV.

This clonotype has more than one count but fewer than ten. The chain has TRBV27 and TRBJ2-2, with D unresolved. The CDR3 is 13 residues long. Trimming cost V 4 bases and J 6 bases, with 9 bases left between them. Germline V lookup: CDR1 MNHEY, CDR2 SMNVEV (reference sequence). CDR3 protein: CASSSRFAGELFF. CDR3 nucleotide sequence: TGTGCCAGCAGTTCGAGGTTTGCCGGGGAGCTGTTTTTT.

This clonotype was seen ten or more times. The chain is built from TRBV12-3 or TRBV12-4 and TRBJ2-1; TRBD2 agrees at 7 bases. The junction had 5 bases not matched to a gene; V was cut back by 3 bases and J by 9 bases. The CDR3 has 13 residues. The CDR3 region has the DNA TGTGCCAGCAGTTTTGGACCGGGGGGTGAGCAGTTCTTC. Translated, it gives CASSFGPGGEQFF.

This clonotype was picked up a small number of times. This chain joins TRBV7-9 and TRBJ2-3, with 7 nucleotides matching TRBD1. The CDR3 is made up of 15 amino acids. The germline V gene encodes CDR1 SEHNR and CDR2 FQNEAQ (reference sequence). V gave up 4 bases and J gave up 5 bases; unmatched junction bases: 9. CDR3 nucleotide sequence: TGTGCCAGCAGCTCGCCCGGGACAGTCGGAGATACGCAGTATTTT. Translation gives CASSSPGTVGDTQYF.

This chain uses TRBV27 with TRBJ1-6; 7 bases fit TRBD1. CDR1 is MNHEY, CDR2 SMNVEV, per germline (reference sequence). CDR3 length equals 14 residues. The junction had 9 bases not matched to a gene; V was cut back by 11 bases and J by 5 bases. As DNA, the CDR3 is TGTGCCGCCCGTTTCGGGACAGATAATTCACCCCTCCACTTT. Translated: CAARFGTDNSPLHF.

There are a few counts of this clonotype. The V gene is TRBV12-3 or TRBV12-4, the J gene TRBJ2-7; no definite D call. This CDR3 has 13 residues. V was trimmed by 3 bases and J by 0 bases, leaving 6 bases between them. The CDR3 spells CASSLGISYEQYF. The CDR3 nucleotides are TGTGCCAGCAGTTTGGGTATCTCCTACGAGCAGTACTTC.

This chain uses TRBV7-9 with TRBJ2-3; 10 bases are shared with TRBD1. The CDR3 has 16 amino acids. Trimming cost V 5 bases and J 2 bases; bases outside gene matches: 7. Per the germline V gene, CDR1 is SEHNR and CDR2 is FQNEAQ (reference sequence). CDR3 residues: CASSKKGQGTTDTQYF. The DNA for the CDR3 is TGTGCCAGCAGCAAAAAGGGACAGGGGACCACAGATACGCAGTATTTT.

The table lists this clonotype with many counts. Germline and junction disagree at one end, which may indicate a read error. The CDR3 loop reads CASSLDGTSGGSNTGELFF. The DNA of the CDR3 is TGTGCTAGCAGCTTAGATGGGACTAGCGGGGGATCGAACACCGGGGAGCTGTTTTTT. This rearrangement joins TRBV7-7 to TRBJ2-2; TRBD2 matches at 14 bases. CDR1 is SSHAT, CDR2 FNYEAQ, per germline (reference sequence). This CDR3 is built from 19 residues.

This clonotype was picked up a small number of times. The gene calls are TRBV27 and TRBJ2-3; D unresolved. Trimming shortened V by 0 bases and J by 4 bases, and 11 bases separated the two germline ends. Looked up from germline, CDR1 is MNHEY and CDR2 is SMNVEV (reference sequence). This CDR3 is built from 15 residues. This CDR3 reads CASSLSLSRPDTQYF. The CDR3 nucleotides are TGTGCCAGCAGTTTATCGCTAAGTCGCCCAGATACGCAGTATTTT.

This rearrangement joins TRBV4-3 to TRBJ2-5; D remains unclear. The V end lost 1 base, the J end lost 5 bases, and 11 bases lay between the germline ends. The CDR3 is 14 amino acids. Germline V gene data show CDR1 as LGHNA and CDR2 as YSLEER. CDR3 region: CASSQGLGHETQYF. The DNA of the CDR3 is TGCGCCAGCAGCCAAGGCTTGGGTCACGAGACCCAGTACTTC.

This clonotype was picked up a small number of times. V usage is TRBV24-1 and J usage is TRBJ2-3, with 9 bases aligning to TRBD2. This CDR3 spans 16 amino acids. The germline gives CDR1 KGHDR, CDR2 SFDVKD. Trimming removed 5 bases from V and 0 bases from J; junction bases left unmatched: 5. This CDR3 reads CATSASSGDSTDTQYF. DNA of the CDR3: TGTGCCACCAGTGCGTCTAGCGGGGATAGCACAGATACGCAGTATTTT.

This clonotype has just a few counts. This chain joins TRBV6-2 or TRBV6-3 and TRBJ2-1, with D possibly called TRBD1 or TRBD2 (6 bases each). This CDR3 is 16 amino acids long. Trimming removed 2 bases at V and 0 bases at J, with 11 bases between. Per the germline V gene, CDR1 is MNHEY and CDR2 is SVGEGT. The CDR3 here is CASSYGGTPSYNEQFF. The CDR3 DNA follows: TGTGCCAGCAGTTACGGAGGGACACCCTCCTACAATGAGCAGTTCTTC.

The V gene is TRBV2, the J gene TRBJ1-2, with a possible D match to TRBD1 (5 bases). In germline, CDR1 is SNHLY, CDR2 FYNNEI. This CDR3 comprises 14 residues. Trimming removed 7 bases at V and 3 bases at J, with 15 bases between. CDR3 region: CASTGTLLDYGYTF. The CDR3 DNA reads TGTGCCAGCACTGGGACTCTCCTGGACTATGGCTACACCTTC.